One sample yielded the 27 T cell receptor beta chains listed below, sequenced in a study of shared clonotypes between healthy human individuals. The table came from immunoSEQ multiplex PCR; TCRdb's copy has only in-frame clones and leaves some out. The data show approximately 500,000 clones, with approximately 85% seen just once and 10% to 15% held by the top ten. Sample: PBMCs. The receptors derive from a woman in her 40s in good health. Some clones in this sample may be carry-over from other donors' samples.

V and J are TRBV9 and TRBJ2-2, with 7 bases matching TRBD2. The germline gives CDR1 SGDLS, CDR2 YYNGEE. The V and J ends lost 3 bases and 3 bases, in that order; junction bases with no gene match: 5. The CDR3 contains 15 residues. This CDR3 reads CASSAGRADTGELFF. For the CDR3, the DNA is TGTGCCAGCAGCGCGGGGAGGGCCGACACCGGGGAGCTGTTTTTT.

This clone was found a few times. The chain employs TRBV7-2 and TRBJ2-2; D not certain. Trimming shortened V by 5 bases and J by 4 bases, and 8 bases separated the two germline ends. The CDR3 is made up of 13 amino acids. Looked up from germline, CDR1 is SGHTA and CDR2 is FQGNSA. The CDR3 DNA follows: TGTGCCAGCAGCCTCTCCCCCACCGGGGAGCTGTTTTTT. Its translation is CASSLSPTGELFF.

V and J are TRBV7-8 and TRBJ2-1, with 13 nucleotides matching TRBD2. V lost 5 bases, J lost 0 bases, and 4 bases stayed unmatched. Germline V gene data show CDR1 as SGHVS and CDR2 as FQNEAQ. The CDR3 sequence is 17 residues long. The CDR3 spells CASSRTSGRLSYNEQFF. CDR3 DNA: TGTGCCAGCAGCCGGACTAGCGGGAGACTCTCCTACAATGAGCAGTTCTTC.

This sequence joins TRBV11-2 and TRBJ2-3, with 9 bases aligning to TRBD2. This CDR3 has 15 amino acids. The trim removed 7 bases at V and 6 bases at J, leaving 11 bases unmatched. Germline V gene data show CDR1 as SGHAT and CDR2 as FQNNGV. The CDR3: CASTFASGETDTQYF. CDR3 DNA: TGTGCCAGCACCTTCGCTAGCGGGGAGACGGATACGCAGTATTTT.

The V and J genes are TRBV7-2 and TRBJ2-3, with no clear D. Germline-derived CDR1 and CDR2 are SGHTA and FQGNSA. This CDR3 has 18 residues. Trimming pared 1 base from V and 0 bases from J, leaving 17 bases between. The CDR3 sequence: CASSLEGPSPISTDTQYF. DNA of the CDR3: TGTGCCAGCAGCTTAGAGGGCCCAAGCCCTATTAGCACAGATACGCAGTATTTT. The whole variable domain, remainder taken from reference TRBV7-2 and TRBJ2-3, is GAGVSQSPSNKVTEKGKDVELRCDPISGHTALYWYRQSLGQGLEFLIYFQGNSAPDKSGLPSDRFSAERTGGSVSTLTIQRTQQEDSAVYLCASSLEGPSPISTDTQYFGPGTRLTVL.

This clone was picked up a small number of times. V gene TRBV5-4 combines with J gene TRBJ2-7; TRBD1 might be the D (6 bases). The length of the CDR3 is 15 residues. CDR1 SGHNT and CDR2 YYREEE come from the germline V gene (reference sequence). V shed 4 bases and J shed 2 bases, with 16 bases lying between them. The CDR3 loop is CASSVRFGQTYEQYF. Here the CDR3 DNA reads TGTGCCAGCAGCGTACGTTTTGGACAGACCTACGAGCAGTACTTC.

The V and J genes are TRBV10-1 and TRBJ2-1, with 10 positions matching TRBD2. Per germline, CDR1 WNHNN and CDR2 SYGVQD (reference sequence). The CDR3 length is 16 residues. Trimming took 8 bases from V and 8 from J; bases not matched to a gene: 15. CDR3 residues: CASGSRASGSLDEQFF. CDR3 DNA sequence: TGCGCCAGCGGATCTAGGGCTAGCGGGAGTCTGGATGAGCAGTTCTTC.

This clone was found a few times. The V call is TRBV18, the J call TRBJ1-4; D is possibly TRBD1 (6 bases). CDR1 is KGHSH and CDR2 is LQKENI in the germline V gene. This CDR3 is 14 amino acids long. Trimming took off 4 bases at V and 8 bases at J, with 14 bases between the two ends. The CDR3 DNA reads TGTGCCAGCTCACGGGGACAAAATCGCGAAAAACTGTTTTTT. It is translated as CASSRGQNREKLFF.

Remarks on this clone: The sample carries other DNA sequences with the same CDR3. The rearrangement joins TRBV15 to TRBJ2-3; D might be TRBD2 (5 bases). Germline CDR1 and CDR2: LNHNV and YYDKDF (reference sequence). The CDR3 extends over 14 amino acids. V lost 6 bases and J 2 bases, leaving 12 bases between the germline ends. In DNA, the CDR3 is TGTGCCACCAGTCGAGGGAGCCCCACAGATACGCAGTATTTT. Its protein product is CATSRGSPTDTQYF.

This clone appeared a single time. The chain couples TRBV7-2 to TRBJ2-1; a weak D match, TRBD2 (5 bases). This CDR3 has 15 amino acids. Trimming took 4 bases from V and 3 from J, leaving 13 bases between them. Per the germline V gene, CDR1 is SGHTA and CDR2 is FQGNSA. CDR3: CASSSEGLLYNEQFF. The DNA of the CDR3 is TGTGCCAGCAGCTCAGAAGGACTTCTCTACAATGAGCAGTTCTTC.

This clone was seen only a few times. The genes are TRBV30 and TRBJ2-7; 12 positions agree with TRBD1. CDR3 length equals 13 residues. Germline values: CDR1 GTSNPN, CDR2 SVGIG (reference sequence). Trimming cost V 7 bases and J 5 bases; bases outside gene matches: 6. CDR3 region: CAFRDRGHDEQYF. As DNA, the CDR3 is TGTGCCTTCCGGGACAGGGGGCACGACGAGCAGTACTTC.

This chain connects TRBV5-1 to TRBJ2-7, with D possibly TRBD1 on 6 matching bases. The germline V and J ends were trimmed by 3 bases and 2 bases, with 15 bases remaining between them. In germline, CDR1 is SGHRS, CDR2 YFSETQ. The CDR3 consists of 15 residues. CDR3 bases: TGCGCCAGCAGCTCCGAGACAGGCGGCCCCTACGAGCAGTACTTC. This encodes CASSSETGGPYEQYF. Filled out from reference TRBV5-1 and TRBJ2-7, the complete variable domain reads KAGVTQTPRYLIKTRGQQVTLSCSPISGHRSVSWYQQTPGQGLQFLFEYFSETQRNKGNFPGRFSGRQFSNSRSEMNVSTLELGDSALYLCASSSETGGPYEQYFGPGTRLTVT.

This clone was counted a few times. The CDR3 DNA reads TGTGCCTGTCTGGGCCTCAACTCCTACGAGCAGTACTTC. It is translated as CACLGLNSYEQYF. The rearrangement links TRBV30 to TRBJ2-7; D ambiguous. V dropped 6 bases and J dropped 0 bases, with 12 bases sitting between them. The CDR3 contains 13 residues. Germline V CDR1 and CDR2: GTSNPN, SVGIG (reference sequence).

V is TRBV19 and J is TRBJ2-1; D possibly matches TRBD1 or TRBD2 (5 bases each). Trimming pared 8 bases from V and 7 bases from J, leaving 9 bases between. From germline, CDR1 is LNHDA and CDR2 SQIVND (reference sequence). The CDR3 sequence is 11 residues long. The CDR3 DNA reads as TGTGCCAGTCGGGGCAGGAATGAGCAGTTCTTC. Protein sequence: CASRGRNEQFF.

The rearrangement joins TRBV9 to TRBJ2-1, with 15 bases matching TRBD2. The CDR3 is 16 amino acids. Trimming took 1 base from V and 9 from J; bases not matched to a gene: 5. Germline V lookup: CDR1 SGDLS, CDR2 YYNGEE. This CDR3 is CASSVTGTSGRIEQFF. CDR3 DNA sequence: TGTGCCAGCAGCGTAACCGGGACTAGCGGGAGGATTGAGCAGTTCTTC. The full variable domain, rest sourced from reference TRBV9 and TRBJ2-1, is DSGVTQTPKHLITATGQRVTLRCSPRSGDLSVYWYQQSLDQGLQFLIQYYNGEERAKGNILERFSAQQFPDLHSELNLSSLELGDSALYFCASSVTGTSGRIEQFFGPGTRLTVL.

The chain couples TRBV6-1 to TRBJ2-2, with D unresolved. The CDR3 has 14 residues. The V and J ends lost 8 bases and 5 bases respectively, with 15 bases between them. Germline CDR1 reads MNHNS; CDR2 reads SASEGT. This CDR3 reads CASQGMGYTGELFF. CDR3 in DNA: TGTGCCAGCCAAGGGATGGGTTATACCGGGGAGCTGTTTTTT.

This chain joins TRBV10-3 and TRBJ2-1; 10 nucleotides align to TRBD1. CDR1 ENHRY and CDR2 SYGVKD come from the germline V gene. J lost 8 bases, V lost 4 bases, and 5 bases had no gene match. CDR3 length: 14 amino acids. The CDR3 is CAISAGTGVDEQFF. Here the CDR3 DNA reads TGTGCCATCAGTGCCGGGACAGGGGTAGATGAGCAGTTCTTC.

J is TRBJ2-7 and V is TRBV6-1, with TRBD2 matching 14 bases. The CDR3 has 16 residues. The V segment lost 1 base and the J segment 4 bases; nucleotides outside the gene matches: 3. Per the germline V gene, CDR1 is MNHNS and CDR2 is SASEGT. Here the CDR3 reads CASSEGGLAGVYEQYF. CDR3 DNA sequence: TGTGCCAGCAGTGAAGGGGGACTAGCGGGAGTATACGAGCAGTACTTC.

The rearrangement uses TRBV18 and TRBJ2-5, with D perhaps TRBD1 (7 bases). CDR1 is KGHSH and CDR2 is LQKENI in the germline V gene. Trimming left V 6 bases short and J 3 bases short, with 11 bases between. The CDR3 has 13 residues. The CDR3 DNA sequence: TGTGCCAGCTCGGGGGGACAGAAAGAGACCCAGTACTTC. Translated, it gives CASSGGQKETQYF. Filled out from reference TRBV18 and TRBJ2-5, the complete variable domain reads NAGVMQNPRHLVRRRGQEARLRCSPMKGHSHVYWYRQLPEEGLKFMVYLQKENIIDESGMPKERFSAEFPKEGPSILRIQQVVRGDSAAYFCASSGGQKETQYFGPGTRLLVL.

This chain joins TRBV6-4 and TRBJ1-1; D is undetermined. This CDR3 is built from 15 residues. The V and J ends lost 4 bases and 0 bases respectively, with 12 bases between them. Germline CDR1 and CDR2: MRHNA and SNTAGT. CDR3 in amino acids: CASSAPGFVNTEAFF. CDR3 in DNA: TGTGCCAGCAGTGCTCCGGGTTTTGTGAACACTGAAGCTTTCTTT.

In this sample, this clone turned up once. CDR3 nucleotides: TGTGCCAGCATCGGGGACACCTTTAACGAGCAGTACTTC. Residues: CASIGDTFNEQYF. V usage is TRBV21-1 and J usage is TRBJ2-7; TRBD1 reflects the table's D call only, with no check against the DNA. TRBV21-1 is reported as a pseudogene. The CDR3 contains 13 residues.

This clone was detected many times. V and J are TRBV23-1 and TRBJ2-7; 9 bases line up with TRBD1. TRBV23-1 is marked as an open reading frame, function uncertain. V was pared by 2 bases and J by 5 bases, with 7 bases of the junction left unmatched. The CDR3 spans 15 residues. The CDR3 sequence is CASSQTGTGNHEQYF. The CDR3, as DNA: TGCGCCAGCAGTCAAACCGGGACAGGGAACCACGAGCAGTACTTC.

The chain recombines TRBV11-3 with TRBJ2-1; 9 nucleotides align to TRBD2. Unmatched junction bases numbered 6, after V lost 4 bases and J lost 8 bases. The CDR3 extends over 14 amino acids. Germline values: CDR1 SGHNT, CDR2 YENEEA. The CDR3 reads CASSSTGTSYEQFF. The CDR3 DNA reads as TGTGCCAGCAGCTCGACCGGGACTAGCTATGAGCAGTTCTTC. Using reference TRBV11-3 and TRBJ2-1 for the parts outside the CDR3, the full variable domain is EAGVVQSPRYKIIEKKQPVAFWCNPISGHNTLYWYLQNLGQGPELLIRYENEEAVDDSQLPKDRFSAERLKGVDSTLKIQPAELGDSAVYLCASSSTGTSYEQFFGPGTRLTVL.

At least ten counts were recorded for this clone. The chain uses TRBV6-1 and TRBJ1-4; no clear D. Germline CDR1 reads MNHNS; CDR2 reads SASEGT. The V gene lost 2 bases and the J gene lost 2 bases, with 18 bases spanning the gap. The CDR3 consists of 18 residues. The CDR3 is CASSEILPLGRTNEKLFF. CDR3 DNA sequence: TGTGCCAGCAGTGAAATCCTACCCCTCGGACGGACTAATGAAAAACTGTTTTTT.

The V gene is TRBV11-3, the J gene TRBJ2-1; a possible D gene is TRBD2 (7 bases). The CDR3 covers 15 residues. V was cut by 5 bases and J by 5 bases, with 16 bases left in between. CDR1 and CDR2 from the germline V gene are SGHNT and YENEEA. The CDR3 DNA reads as TGTGCCAGCAGCCGAGGGGCGGGGGCCCACAATGAGCAGTTCTTC. Translated, it gives CASSRGAGAHNEQFF.

The DNA for the CDR3 is TGTGCCAGCAGTTTGCCAGGGTATAATGAAAAACTGTTTTTT. This encodes CASSLPGYNEKLFF. The rearrangement uses TRBV28 and TRBJ1-4, with a weak D call TRBD1 (5 bases). CDR1 and CDR2 from the germline V gene are MDHEN and SYDVKM. The V end was cut by 3 bases, the J end by 4 bases, with 9 bases between. This CDR3 has 14 residues.

The rearrangement joins TRBV28 to TRBJ2-7; 8 bases align to TRBD2. V dropped 5 bases and J dropped 6; count of bases not matched to a gene: 6. The germline V gene has CDR1 MDHEN and CDR2 SYDVKM. This CDR3 is 13 amino acids long. The CDR3 loop reads CASSILAGGEQYF. CDR3 bases: TGTGCCAGCAGTATCCTAGCGGGTGGCGAGCAGTACTTC.